The T cell receptor (beta chain) under discussion was sequenced for a study of T cell repertoires in cytomegalovirus infection (dated 2019 in TCRdb). Looking at the study overall: The HLA type of each donor mattered for the analysis, because public TCR beta signatures pointed to carriage of CMV infection along with the matching HLA type. The investigation overall reported the following: In both this cohort and an independent cohort of several hundred donors, the cumulative frequency of public TCR beta family members distinguished carriers of CMV infection plus the relevant HLA type. In the ex vivo response, HLA-C-restricted CMV-specific TCR beta clonotypes were dominant, and in two of eight donors the single most frequent clonotype came from this HLA-C-restricted group.

Reading the germline V gene (reference sequence) gives CDR1 DFQATT and CDR2 SNEGSKA. Counted from cysteine to phenylalanine, this CDR3 has 18 amino acids. The read is trimmed to its CDR3 DNA, 54 bases read in frame from base 1. V loses 3 bases of germline sequence and J loses 0 bases, and the interval between the two ends is 21 bases. Of note for this clonotype: Which antigen it targets is not known. Per-base qualities were not stored, and no clone one base away is much larger.

Sequencing was carried out with an Illumina HiSeq 1500. In-frame beta chains were kept once TCRdb had trimmed the public reads at Q25 with fastp and called clones with MiXCR. Every entry covers one CDR3 protein and lists the most common genes and DNA from its rows. The sample table holds fewer than 700,000 distinct CDR3 sequences, of which approximately 24% were seen once. The biggest ten clones account for 6.5% to 10% of the sample. Sequencing was performed on CD8+ T cells from PBMCs. The sequence derives from a human donor in good health (CMV status not recorded). Some clones in this sample may be carry-over from other donors' samples. The V gene is TRBV20-1 and the J gene is TRBJ1-5; a tentative D call is TRBD1 (5 bases match). The bases are TGCAGTGCTAGTGCGACTCGGATGGGGGAATATAGCAATCAGCCCCAGCATTTT. It is translated as CSASATRMGEYSNQPQHF.